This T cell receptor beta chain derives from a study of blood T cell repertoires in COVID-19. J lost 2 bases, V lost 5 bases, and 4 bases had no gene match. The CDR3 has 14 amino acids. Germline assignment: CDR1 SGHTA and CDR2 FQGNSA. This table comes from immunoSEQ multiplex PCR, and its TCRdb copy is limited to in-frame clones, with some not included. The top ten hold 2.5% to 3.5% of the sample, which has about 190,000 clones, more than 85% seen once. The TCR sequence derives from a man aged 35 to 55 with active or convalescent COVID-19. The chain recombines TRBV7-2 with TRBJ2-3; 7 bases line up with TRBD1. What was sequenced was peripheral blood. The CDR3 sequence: CASSPGTATDTQYF. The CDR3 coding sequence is TGTGCCAGCAGCCCCGGGACAGCCACAGATACGCAGTATTTT.